Below, one TCR beta chain is given with its context. What antigen it recognizes has not been identified. No quality values exist for individual bases; no much larger clone is one base distant. This entry is derived from a study of blood T cell repertoires in COVID-19 (dated by TCRdb to the early 2020s). In the study overall: The collaborator samples originated in the United States, Italy and Spain and spanned the acute and convalescent phases of COVID-19. A freely available public database, intended as a resource for researchers studying the immune response to SARS-CoV-2, is where the repertoires were released. Where available, HLA class I and class II types were taken from metadata supplied by the sample provider and were not determined by assay-based typing. Sample metadata almost always included a de-identified subject ID, COVID-19 status, age in years and sex. The material from the prospective study consisted of cDNA or gDNA derived from T cells, B-cell-depleted T cells, or PBMCs. The samples were drawn from two sources: the first 160 participants of the ongoing ImmuneRACE study, and approximately 1,300 subjects contributed by 6 global collaborators. The dataset comprised deeply sampled blood TCRbeta repertoires from subjects exposed to, actively infected with, or recovered from COVID-19. What the research found in general, with its limitations: The quantity of clinical and demographic metadata differed by source and by participant and was supplied without curation.

From its cysteine to its phenylalanine, the CDR3 spans 17 amino acids. Just the 51-base CDR3 DNA is kept, in frame starting at base 1. Trimming costs V 4 bases and J 0 bases, and their ends lie 19 bases apart. The germline V gene sets CDR1 to SGHDT and CDR2 to YYEEEE. Collaborating institutions collected whole blood in K2EDTA tubes following their own protocols. Collaborator samples were shipped for TCRbeta analysis as frozen whole blood, isolated PBMCs, or DNA extracted from either sample type. TCRbeta CDR3 regions were amplified from genomic DNA using the immunoSEQ Assay, a bias-controlled multiplex PCR. The paper's data handling went like this. The number of nucleated cells in each sample was estimated by amplification of reference gene primers within the assay. To quantify the absolute abundance of each unique TCRbeta CDR3 rearrangement, sequence reads were collapsed and filtered. For each sample, productive Simpson clonality was calculated as the square root of Simpson's diversity index over productive rearrangements. This immuneACCESS table, as held by TCRdb, lists in-frame sequences with V and J called but not all clones. Of the missing ones, under half trace to an unresolved V gene in checked studies; the others have no known cause. That table gives V, J and clone size, and the DNA gave D and trimming. In all, the sample holds some 74,000 clones, and around four fifths of those were seen once. The ten largest clones capture 15% to 20% of the sample.

Sequenced input: peripheral blood. The chain is assembled from TRBV5-6 and TRBJ2-5, and perhaps TRBD2 as D gene, on 6 matching bases. This receptor was taken from a woman of 80 years or more with acute or convalescent COVID-19. The bases are TGTGCCAGCAGCCTGGAGAGGAGGGCTTCGTACCAAGAGACCCAGTACTTC. It is translated as CASSLERRASYQETQYF.